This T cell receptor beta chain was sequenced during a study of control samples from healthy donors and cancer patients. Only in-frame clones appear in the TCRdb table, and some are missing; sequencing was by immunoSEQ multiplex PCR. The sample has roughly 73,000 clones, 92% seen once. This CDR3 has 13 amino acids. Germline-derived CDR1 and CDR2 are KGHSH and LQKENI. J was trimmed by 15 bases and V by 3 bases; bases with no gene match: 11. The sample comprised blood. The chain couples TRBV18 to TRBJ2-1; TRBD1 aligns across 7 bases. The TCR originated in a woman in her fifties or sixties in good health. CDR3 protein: CASSPDRVSDLFF. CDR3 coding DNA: TGTGCCAGCTCACCTGACAGGGTCTCGGATCTGTTCTTC. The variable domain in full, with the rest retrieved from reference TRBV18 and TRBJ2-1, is NAGVMQNPRHLVRRRGQEARLRCSPMKGHSHVYWYRQLPEEGLKFMVYLQKENIIDESGMPKERFSAEFPKEGPSILRIQQVVRGDSAAYFCASSPDRVSDLFFGPGTRLTVL.